The 32 T cell receptor beta chains in this list originate from one sample, sequenced in a study of regulatory T cells in long-lasting Graves disease. Described time point: newly diagnosed GD, antithyroid drugs for less than 3 months. The authors made the TCR library using RNA they extracted from PBMCs. iRepertoire HTBI primers and Arm-PCR of CDR3 regions built TCR beta libraries. MiXCR was run by TCRdb on the multiplex PCR reads, yielding one entry per CDR3 protein. The table includes 530,000 or so distinct CDR3 sequences, roughly 13% detected once. This same sample was also part of a study on T cells in Graves' hyperthyroidism and ophthalmopathy.

The starting material was peripheral blood mononuclear cells (PBMCs), obtained at new diagnosis, from a patient treated with antithyroid drugs. These receptor sequences come from a man aged 25-40 years with Graves disease.

This clonotype was seen more than once but under ten times. This rearrangement joins TRBV2 to TRBJ2-7; 12 bases agree with TRBD1. CDR1 SNHLY and CDR2 FYNNEI come from the germline V gene. CDR3 length: 16 residues. Losses at the gene ends were 10 bases for V and 5 bases for J; bases not matched to a gene: 15. The CDR3 coding sequence is TGTGCCACCATAGCGGGACAGGGGGCTTTTGCCGACGAGCAGTACTTC. It translates to CATIAGQGAFADEQYF.

This chain links TRBV28 with TRBJ2-5, with a tentative D call TRBD1 (5 bases). CDR1 is MDHEN and CDR2 is SYDVKM in the germline V gene. The CDR3 is made up of 12 amino acids. Trimming took off 2 bases at V and 8 bases at J, with 9 bases between the two ends. This chain's CDR3 is CASSLGATTQYF. The CDR3 DNA follows: TGTGCCAGCAGTTTAGGGGCCACTACCCAGTACTTC.

This clonotype has a handful of counts. The chain employs TRBV20-1 and TRBJ1-1; possible D gene TRBD1, 5 bases. Germline lookup yields CDR1 DFQATT and CDR2 SNEGSKA (reference sequence). The V end was cut by 6 bases, the J end by 0 bases, with 11 bases between. The CDR3 is 13 amino acids. CDR3 nucleotide sequence: TGCAGTGCGGGCGGGGGGATGAACACTGAAGCTTTCTTT. Translation gives CSAGGGMNTEAFF.

This chain uses TRBV24-1 with TRBJ2-1; D is undetermined. Germline V gene sequence: CDR1 KGHDR, CDR2 SFDVKD. CDR3 size: 13 residues. V gave up 5 bases and J gave up 8 bases, with 12 bases separating them. CDR3 coding DNA: TGTGCCACCAGTGGAGGTCGGCTCCATGAGCAGTTCTTC. This encodes CATSGGRLHEQFF.

This clonotype was found a few times. The chain recombines TRBV6-1 with TRBJ2-2; D remains ambiguous. V was trimmed by 6 bases and J by 7 bases, leaving 15 bases between them. The CDR3 has 14 residues. Germline V gene sequence: CDR1 MNHNS, CDR2 SASEGT. The chain's CDR3 is CASSPFKTGGELFF. CDR3 nucleotides: TGTGCCAGCAGCCCCTTCAAAACGGGCGGGGAGCTGTTTTTT.

This clonotype was seen at least ten times. The chain couples TRBV11-1 to TRBJ2-7; 10 bases are a match to TRBD2. The CDR3 covers 15 residues. V dropped 3 bases and J dropped 2; count of bases not matched to a gene: 4. CDR1 is SGHAT, CDR2 FQDESV, per germline (reference sequence). CDR3 in DNA: TGTGCCAGCAGCTTGGCAGCGGGAGGGGCCTACGAGCAGTACTTC. Translated, it gives CASSLAAGGAYEQYF.

The chain employs TRBV13 and TRBJ2-7; 7 nucleotides line up with TRBD2. V trimming: 5 bases; J trimming: 0 bases; junction bases outside the gene matches: 10. Germline CDR1 is PRHDT and CDR2 is FYEKMQ (reference sequence). CDR3 length equals 16 residues. The chain's CDR3 is CASSPSLGRSSYEQYF. The CDR3 DNA follows: TGTGCCAGCAGCCCGTCTCTCGGGAGGAGCTCCTACGAGCAGTACTTC.

This clonotype was seen at least ten times. The chain recombines TRBV9 with TRBJ2-3; D may be TRBD2 (7 bases). CDR1 SGDLS and CDR2 YYNGEE come from the germline V gene. This CDR3 has 13 amino acids. V lost 6 bases, J lost 5 bases, and 13 bases lay in between. The CDR3 DNA is TGTGCCAGCACAAGGGGGGGTGGAGATACGCAGTATTTT. It yields the protein CASTRGGGDTQYF.

The J gene is TRBJ2-7, the V gene TRBV18, with TRBD2 matching over 12 bases. This CDR3 contains 18 residues. Unmatched junction bases numbered 9, after V lost 2 bases and J lost 1 base. Germline CDR1 reads KGHSH; CDR2 reads LQKENI. As DNA, the CDR3 is TGTGCCAGCTCACCATCGACTAGCGGGAGTGTCGGGTCCTACGAGCAGTACTTC. Translation: CASSPSTSGSVGSYEQYF.

This clonotype was picked up many times. The chain couples TRBV11-2 to TRBJ2-5; D is perhaps TRBD1 or TRBD2 (5 bases each). This CDR3 is 17 amino acids long. CDR1 is SGHAT and CDR2 is FQNNGV in the germline V gene. Trimming took 5 bases from V and 4 from J, leaving 23 bases between them. The DNA of the CDR3 is TGTGCCAGCAGCCGCAATGGCAGGGTTGTCGGAGGAGAGACCCAGTACTTC. This gives the protein CASSRNGRVVGGETQYF.

For this clonotype: A much larger clone lies one base from this, so it may be a read error. The V gene is TRBV9, the J gene TRBJ2-5; TRBD1 aligns across 7 bases. Germline assignment: CDR1 SGDLS and CDR2 YYNGEE. The CDR3 has 15 residues. CDR3 sequence reads: CASSVTGAVQGTQYF. Written as DNA, the CDR3 is TGTGCCAGCAGCGTCACAGGGGCGGTCCAAGGGACCCAGTACTTC. Together with reference TRBV9 and TRBJ2-5, the CDR3 gives the full variable domain: DSGVTQTPKHLITATGQRVTLRCSPRSGDLSVYWYQQSLDQGLQFLIQYYNGEERAKGNILERFSAQQFPDLHSELNLSSLELGDSALYFCASSVTGAVQGTQYFGPGTRLLVL.

The chain joins TRBV29-1 to TRBJ1-2; 12 bases are a match to TRBD1. There are 15 residues in the CDR3. Germline lookup yields CDR1 SQVTM and CDR2 ANQGSEA. Germline trimming cut 0 bases from V and 4 bases from J; bases unmatched to any gene: 3. CDR3 bases: TGCAGCGTTGAAGAGGGACAGGGGGCAGCCTATGGCTACACCTTC. Translating it yields CSVEEGQGAAYGYTF.

This clonotype has ten or more counts. The chain employs TRBV12-3 or TRBV12-4 and TRBJ2-2; D gene ambiguous. This CDR3 comprises 13 residues. Deletions cut 1 base from V and 7 bases from J, with 7 bases between. CDR3 nucleotide sequence: TGTGCCAGCAGTTTAGGCCCCATCGGGGAGCTGTTTTTT. Translated: CASSLGPIGELFF.

This rearrangement joins TRBV12-3 or TRBV12-4 to TRBJ1-5; D not resolved. Trimming removed 2 bases from V and 4 bases from J, with 12 bases in between. The CDR3 totals 15 residues. CDR3 protein: CASSLSLRFNQPQHF. In DNA, the CDR3 is TGTGCCAGCAGTTTATCGCTTAGATTTAATCAGCCCCAGCATTTT.

This clonotype was seen many times. The chain employs TRBV5-1 and TRBJ2-5; D is unclear. Germline values: CDR1 SGHRS, CDR2 YFSETQ. The CDR3 is 11 residues long. V was clipped by 4 bases and J by 3 bases, with 4 bases between them. The DNA for the CDR3 is TGCGCCAGCAGCACCGAAGAGACCCAGTACTTC. Protein sequence: CASSTEETQYF.

V and J are TRBV7-2 and TRBJ1-1; 12 nucleotides match TRBD1. The germline gives CDR1 SGHTA, CDR2 FQGNSA. The V gene end was trimmed by 5 bases and the J gene end by 11 bases; junction bases not matched to a gene: 18. The length of the CDR3 is 17 residues. In DNA form, the CDR3 reads TGTGCCAGCAGCCCCTCGCGCGGGACAGGGGGCGCGAAAGTGGCTTTCTTT. Translation: CASSPSRGTGGAKVAFF. The full variable domain, in which reference TRBV7-2 and TRBJ1-1 provide the parts outside the CDR3, is GAGVSQSPSNKVTEKGKDVELRCDPISGHTALYWYRQSLGQGLEFLIYFQGNSAPDKSGLPSDRFSAERTGGSVSTLTIQRTQQEDSAVYLCASSPSRGTGGAKVAFFGQGTRLTVV.

In its sample, this clonotype was seen many times. This rearrangement joins TRBV20-1 to TRBJ1-2; the match to TRBD1 covers 7 bases. CDR1 is DFQATT, CDR2 SNEGSKA, per germline (reference sequence). V trimming: 5 bases; J trimming: 3 bases; junction bases outside the gene matches: 3. This CDR3 comprises 12 residues. The CDR3 sequence: CSALTGDYGYTF. CDR3 nucleotide sequence: TGCAGTGCTCTTACAGGGGACTATGGCTACACCTTC.

Ten or more counts support this clonotype. V and J are TRBV7-9 and TRBJ2-3; TRBD2 aligns across 9 bases. V shed 3 bases, J shed 4 bases, and the junction held 5 bases outside the gene matches. The CDR3 is made up of 15 amino acids. Germline V gene sequence: CDR1 SEHNR, CDR2 FQNEAQ (reference sequence). The CDR3 protein is CASSFVAGEADTQYF. The CDR3 region has the DNA TGTGCCAGCAGCTTCGTAGCGGGAGAGGCAGATACGCAGTATTTT.

At least ten counts were recorded for this clonotype. The chain is built from TRBV12-3 or TRBV12-4 and TRBJ2-5, with D uncertain. The CDR3 sequence is 12 residues long. V shed 3 bases and J shed 14 bases, with 16 bases lying between them. CDR3 region: CASSFAGQRPYF. CDR3 in DNA: TGTGCCAGCAGTTTTGCCGGCCAGCGACCCTACTTC.

This clonotype came up many times. The chain recombines TRBV20-1 with TRBJ2-3; TRBD2 might be the D (5 bases). The CDR3 loop spans 13 amino acids. Germline values: CDR1 DFQATT, CDR2 SNEGSKA (reference sequence). V lost 0 bases and J lost 3, with 7 bases in between. In nucleotides, the CDR3 is TGCAGTGCTAGAGACCCGGGGACAGATACGCAGTATTTT. It translates to CSARDPGTDTQYF.

This chain connects TRBV5-8 to TRBJ1-1, with 11 bases fitting TRBD1. The germline CDR1 and CDR2 sequences are SGHTS and YDEGEE. V lost 4 bases, J lost 5 bases, and 4 bases stayed unmatched. The CDR3 sequence is 14 residues long. CDR3 sequence: CASSPDRGRTEAFF. In DNA form, the CDR3 reads TGTGCCAGCAGCCCGGACAGGGGGCGGACTGAAGCTTTCTTT.

This clonotype has only a few counts. The chain joins TRBV25-1 to TRBJ2-1; 7 bases agree with TRBD2. The CDR3 extends over 13 amino acids. Germline V gene data show CDR1 as MGHDK and CDR2 as SYGVNS. V gave up 6 bases and J gave up 6 bases; unmatched junction bases: 5. In DNA, the CDR3 is TGTGCCAGCAGCGGGAGGTTGCGCAATGAGCAGTTCTTC. Translating it yields CASSGRLRNEQFF. The variable domain in full, with the rest retrieved from reference TRBV25-1 and TRBJ2-1, is EADIYQTPRYLVIGTGKKITLECSQTMGHDKMYWYQQDPGMELHLIHYSYGVNSTEKGDLSSESTVSRIRTEHFPLTLESARPSHTSQYLCASSGRLRNEQFFGPGTRLTVL.

J is TRBJ2-1 and V is TRBV5-4; D gene uncertain. The CDR3 is made up of 13 amino acids. CDR1 is SGHNT and CDR2 is YYREEE in the germline V gene (reference sequence). V lost 2 bases, J lost 4 bases, and 7 bases lay in between. The CDR3 DNA reads as TGTGCCAGCAGCTTAAAGCCTTACAATGAGCAGTTCTTC. It encodes CASSLKPYNEQFF.

The chain carries TRBV19 and TRBJ2-3; 7 nucleotides agree with TRBD2. Germline V gene sequence: CDR1 LNHDA, CDR2 SQIVND (reference sequence). CDR3 size: 15 residues. Germline trimming cut 5 bases from V and 2 bases from J; bases unmatched to any gene: 7. The CDR3 loop reads CASSLGRVVTDTQYF. The CDR3 bases are TGTGCCAGTAGTCTGGGGAGGGTGGTCACAGATACGCAGTATTTT.

This clonotype was seen repeatedly, ten times or more. The chain couples TRBV6-1 to TRBJ2-5, with TRBD1 matching over 11 bases. The V gene end was trimmed by 6 bases and the J gene end by 7 bases; junction bases not matched to a gene: 4. Germline-derived CDR1 and CDR2 are MNHNS and SASEGT. CDR3 length: 13 amino acids. This chain's CDR3 is CASRPGQGGTQYF. The DNA of the CDR3 is TGTGCCAGCAGGCCGGGACAGGGGGGGACCCAGTACTTC.

V gene TRBV20-1 combines with J gene TRBJ2-1, with D possibly matching TRBD1 (7 bases). Trimming stripped 6 bases from V and 10 bases from J, with 31 bases between. The CDR3 has 17 residues. Germline CDR1 DFQATT, CDR2 SNEGSKA (reference sequence). The CDR3 sequence: CSARGDGNRQFSYEQFF. CDR3 DNA sequence: TGCAGTGCCAGGGGGGATGGGAATCGCCAATTCTCCTACGAGCAGTTCTTC.

This clonotype was observed at least ten times. No conserved phenylalanine or tryptophan ends this CDR3, so it is likely a read error. The genes are TRBV27 and TRBJ2-1; no definite D call. Trimming stripped 5 bases from V and 8 bases from J, with 16 bases between. CDR3 length: 14 amino acids. Germline CDR1 MNHEY, CDR2 SMNVEV (reference sequence). CDR3 DNA sequence: TGTGCCAGCAGTCCTCCTCTACCGCGATATGAGCAGTTCTGC. It specifies CASSPPLPRYEQFC.

This clonotype was counted at least ten times. The rearrangement uses TRBV27 and TRBJ2-1, with D perhaps matching TRBD1 (6 bases). The V gene lost 6 bases and the J gene lost 6 bases, with 15 bases spanning the gap. Germline V CDR1 and CDR2: MNHEY, SMNVEV (reference sequence). The CDR3 contains 14 residues. The DNA for the CDR3 is TGTGCCAGCAGCATCCCTGGGGGCGCCAATGAGCAGTTCTTC. This translates into CASSIPGGANEQFF.

V is TRBV2 and J is TRBJ2-5, with D unclear. CDR1 and CDR2 from the germline V gene are SNHLY and FYNNEI. CDR3 length: 12 amino acids. The CDR3 region is CASRSNQETQYF. CDR3 coding DNA: TGTGCTTCCCGGTCGAACCAAGAGACCCAGTACTTC.

This clonotype was picked up many times. V usage is TRBV18 and J usage is TRBJ1-1; tentative D call: TRBD1 (5 bases). The CDR3 contains 14 residues. From germline, CDR1 is KGHSH and CDR2 LQKENI. The V gene lost 3 bases and the J gene lost 5 bases, with 13 bases spanning the gap. In DNA form, the CDR3 reads TGTGCCAGCTCACCGAGGAGGGGCAGTACTGAAGCTTTCTTT. Translated, it gives CASSPRRGSTEAFF.

The rearrangement links TRBV12-3 or TRBV12-4 to TRBJ2-1; TRBD1 or TRBD2 may be the D gene (5 bases each). The CDR3 contains 16 residues. The germline V and J ends were trimmed by 5 bases and 6 bases, with 20 bases remaining between them. CDR3 residues: CASSNALGPLPNEQFF. The CDR3 nucleotides are TGTGCCAGCAGTAACGCTCTGGGACCTCTACCCAATGAGCAGTTCTTC.

This clonotype appeared once. The chain combines TRBV13 with TRBJ1-3; no definite D call. The V end lost 5 bases, the J end lost 6 bases, and 8 bases lay between the germline ends. Germline V lookup: CDR1 PRHDT, CDR2 FYEKMQ (reference sequence). CDR3 length: 12 residues. This chain's CDR3 is CASSRGPNTIYF. The CDR3 DNA reads as TGTGCCAGCAGCCGCGGCCCAAACACCATATATTTT.